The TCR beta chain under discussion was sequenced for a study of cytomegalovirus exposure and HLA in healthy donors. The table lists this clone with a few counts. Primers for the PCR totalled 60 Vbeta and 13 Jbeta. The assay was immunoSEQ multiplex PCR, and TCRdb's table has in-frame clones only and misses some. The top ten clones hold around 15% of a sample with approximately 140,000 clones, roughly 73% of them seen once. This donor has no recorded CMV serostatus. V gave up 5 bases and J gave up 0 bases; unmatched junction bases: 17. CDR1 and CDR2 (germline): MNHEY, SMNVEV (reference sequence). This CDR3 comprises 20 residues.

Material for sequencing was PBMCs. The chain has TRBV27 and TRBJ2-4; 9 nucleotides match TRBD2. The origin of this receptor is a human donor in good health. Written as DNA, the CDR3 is TGTGCCAGCAGTATTCTACTAGCGGGCAAAAGCAATCTAGCCAAAAACATTCAGTACTTC. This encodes CASSILLAGKSNLAKNIQYF.